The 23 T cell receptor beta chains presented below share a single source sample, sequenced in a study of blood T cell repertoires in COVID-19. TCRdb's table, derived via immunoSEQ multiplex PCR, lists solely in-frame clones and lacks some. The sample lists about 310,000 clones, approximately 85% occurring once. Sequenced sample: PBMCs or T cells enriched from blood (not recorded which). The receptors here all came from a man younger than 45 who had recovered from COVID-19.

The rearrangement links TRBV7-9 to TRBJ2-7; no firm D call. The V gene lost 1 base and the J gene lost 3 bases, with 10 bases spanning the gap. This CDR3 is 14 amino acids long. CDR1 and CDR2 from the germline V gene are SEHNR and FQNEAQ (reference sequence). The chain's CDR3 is CASSLVGRSYEQYF. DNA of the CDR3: TGTGCCAGCAGCTTAGTTGGCCGAAGCTACGAGCAGTACTTC. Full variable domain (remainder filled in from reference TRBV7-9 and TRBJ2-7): DTGVSQNPRHKITKRGQNVTFRCDPISEHNRLYWYRQTLGQGPEFLTYFQNEAQLEKSRLLSDRFSAERPKGSFSTLEIQRTEQGDSAMYLCASSLVGRSYEQYFGPGTRLTVT.

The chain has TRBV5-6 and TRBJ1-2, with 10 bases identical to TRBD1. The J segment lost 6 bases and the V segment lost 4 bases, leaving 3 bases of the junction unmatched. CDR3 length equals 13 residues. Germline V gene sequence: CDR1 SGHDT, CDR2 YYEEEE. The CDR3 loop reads CASSPGQGDGYTF. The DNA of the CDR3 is TGTGCCAGCAGCCCCGGACAGGGGGATGGCTACACCTTC.

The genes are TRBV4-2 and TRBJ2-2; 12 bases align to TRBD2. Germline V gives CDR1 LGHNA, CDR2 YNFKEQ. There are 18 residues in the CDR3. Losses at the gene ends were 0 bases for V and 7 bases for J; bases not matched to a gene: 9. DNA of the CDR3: TGTGCCAGCAGCCAAGAGGCTAGCGGGGGGGCCGGTAACGGGGAGCTGTTTTTT. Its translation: CASSQEASGGAGNGELFF.

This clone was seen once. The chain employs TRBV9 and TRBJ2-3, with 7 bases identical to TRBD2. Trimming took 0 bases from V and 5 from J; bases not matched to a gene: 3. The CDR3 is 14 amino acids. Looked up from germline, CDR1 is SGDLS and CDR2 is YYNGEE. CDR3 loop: CASSVGGGLDTQYF. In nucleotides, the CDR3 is TGTGCCAGCAGCGTAGGGGGGGGTCTAGATACGCAGTATTTT.

Written as DNA, the CDR3 is TGTGCCAGCTCACGAACAGGGAGTTGGGAGCAGTACTTC. Translated: CASSRTGSWEQYF. The chain employs TRBV18 and TRBJ2-7, with a tentative D call TRBD1 (6 bases). V was shortened by 4 bases and J by 7 bases, with 14 bases between the two germline ends. CDR1 and CDR2 (germline): KGHSH, LQKENI. The CDR3 runs to 13 residues.

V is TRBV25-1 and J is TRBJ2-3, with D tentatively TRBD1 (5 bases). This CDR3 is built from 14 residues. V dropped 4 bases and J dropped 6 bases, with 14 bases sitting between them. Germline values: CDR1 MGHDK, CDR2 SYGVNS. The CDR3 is CASSVGARRDTQYF. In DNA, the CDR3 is TGTGCCAGCAGTGTTGGGGCCAGAAGGGATACGCAGTATTTT.

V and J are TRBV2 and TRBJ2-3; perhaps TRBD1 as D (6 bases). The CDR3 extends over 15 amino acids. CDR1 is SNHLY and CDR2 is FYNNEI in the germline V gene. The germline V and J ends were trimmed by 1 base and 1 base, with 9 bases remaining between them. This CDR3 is CASSEVSGGTDTQYF. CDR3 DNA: TGTGCCAGCAGTGAAGTCTCAGGGGGCACAGATACGCAGTATTTT.

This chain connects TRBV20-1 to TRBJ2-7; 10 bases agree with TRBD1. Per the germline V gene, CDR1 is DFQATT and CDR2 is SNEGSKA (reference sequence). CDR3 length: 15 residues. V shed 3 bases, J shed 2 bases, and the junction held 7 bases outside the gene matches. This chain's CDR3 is CSASSDRGLTYEQYF. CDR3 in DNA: TGCAGTGCTAGTAGCGACAGGGGGCTGACCTACGAGCAGTACTTC.

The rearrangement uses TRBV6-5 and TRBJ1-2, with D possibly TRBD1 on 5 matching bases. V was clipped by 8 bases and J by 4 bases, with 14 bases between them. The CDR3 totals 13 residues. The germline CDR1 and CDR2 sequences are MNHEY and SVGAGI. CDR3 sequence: CASLGEGRYGYTF. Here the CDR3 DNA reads TGTGCCAGCCTGGGGGAGGGACGCTATGGCTACACCTTC.

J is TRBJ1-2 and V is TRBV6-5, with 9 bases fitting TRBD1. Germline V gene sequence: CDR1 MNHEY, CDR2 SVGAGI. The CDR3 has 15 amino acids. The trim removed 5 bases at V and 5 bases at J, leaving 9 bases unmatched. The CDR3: CASSLSGQGFYGYTF. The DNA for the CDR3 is TGTGCCAGCAGTCTGTCGGGACAGGGCTTTTATGGCTACACCTTC.

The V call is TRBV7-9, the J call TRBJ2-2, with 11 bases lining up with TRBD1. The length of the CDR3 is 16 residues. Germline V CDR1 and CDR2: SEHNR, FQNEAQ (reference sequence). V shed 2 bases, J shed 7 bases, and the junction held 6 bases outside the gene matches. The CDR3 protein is CASSLLPGQGDGELFF. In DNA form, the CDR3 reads TGTGCCAGCAGCTTACTACCGGGACAGGGGGACGGGGAGCTGTTTTTT.

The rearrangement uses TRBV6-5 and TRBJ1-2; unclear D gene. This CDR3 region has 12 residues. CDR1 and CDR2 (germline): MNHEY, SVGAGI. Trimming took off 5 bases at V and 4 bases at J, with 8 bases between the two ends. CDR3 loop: CASSIEGYGYTF. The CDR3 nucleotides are TGTGCCAGCAGTATTGAGGGCTATGGCTACACCTTC.

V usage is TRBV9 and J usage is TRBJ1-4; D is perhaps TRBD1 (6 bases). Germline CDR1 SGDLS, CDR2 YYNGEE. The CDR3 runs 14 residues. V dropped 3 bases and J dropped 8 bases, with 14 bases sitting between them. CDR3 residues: CASSGGGEGEKLFF. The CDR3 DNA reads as TGTGCCAGCAGCGGCGGGGGCGAGGGAGAAAAACTGTTTTTT.

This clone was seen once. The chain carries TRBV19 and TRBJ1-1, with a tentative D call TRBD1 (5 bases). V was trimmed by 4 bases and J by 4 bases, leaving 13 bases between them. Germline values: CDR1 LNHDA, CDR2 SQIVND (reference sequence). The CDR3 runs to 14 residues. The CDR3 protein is CASSTGGVRTEAFF. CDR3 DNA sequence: TGTGCCAGTAGTACGGGGGGGGTTCGCACTGAAGCTTTCTTT.

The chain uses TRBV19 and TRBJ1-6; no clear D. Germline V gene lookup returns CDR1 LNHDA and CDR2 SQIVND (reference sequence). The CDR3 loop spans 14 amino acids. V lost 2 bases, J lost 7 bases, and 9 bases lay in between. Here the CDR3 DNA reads TGTGCCAGTAGTATAAGCCGGGTGAATTCACCCCTCCACTTT. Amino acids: CASSISRVNSPLHF.

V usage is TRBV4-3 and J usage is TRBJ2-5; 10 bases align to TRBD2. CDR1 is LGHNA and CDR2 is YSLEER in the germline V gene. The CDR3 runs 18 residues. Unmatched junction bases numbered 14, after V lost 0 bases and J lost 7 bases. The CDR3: CASSQDGVAGGVRGTQYF. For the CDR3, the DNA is TGCGCCAGCAGCCAAGATGGGGTAGCGGGGGGTGTACGTGGGACCCAGTACTTC.

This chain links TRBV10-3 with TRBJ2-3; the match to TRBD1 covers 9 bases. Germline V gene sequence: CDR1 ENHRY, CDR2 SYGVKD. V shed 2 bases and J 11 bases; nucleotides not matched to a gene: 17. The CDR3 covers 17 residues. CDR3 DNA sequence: TGTGCCATCAGTGAGGTCGAGACAGGGGGTCCCCGGGGTGGGCAGTATTTT. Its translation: CAISEVETGGPRGGQYF.

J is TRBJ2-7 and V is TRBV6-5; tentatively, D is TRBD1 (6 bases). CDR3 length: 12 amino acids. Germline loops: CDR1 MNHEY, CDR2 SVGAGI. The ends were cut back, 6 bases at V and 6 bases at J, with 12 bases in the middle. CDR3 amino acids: CASSQDRREQYF. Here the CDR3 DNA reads TGTGCCAGCAGCCAAGACAGGCGCGAGCAGTACTTC.

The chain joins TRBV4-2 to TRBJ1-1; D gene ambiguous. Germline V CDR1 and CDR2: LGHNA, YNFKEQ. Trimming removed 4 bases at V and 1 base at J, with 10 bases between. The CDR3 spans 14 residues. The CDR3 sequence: CASSPEGGNTEAFF. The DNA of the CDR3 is TGTGCCAGCAGCCCCGAGGGAGGGAACACTGAAGCTTTCTTT.

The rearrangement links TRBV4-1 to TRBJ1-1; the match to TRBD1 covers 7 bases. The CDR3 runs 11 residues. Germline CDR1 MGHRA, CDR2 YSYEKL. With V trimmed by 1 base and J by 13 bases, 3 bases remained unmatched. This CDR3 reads CASSQATGVFF. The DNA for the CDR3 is TGCGCCAGCAGCCAAGCCACAGGGGTTTTCTTT.

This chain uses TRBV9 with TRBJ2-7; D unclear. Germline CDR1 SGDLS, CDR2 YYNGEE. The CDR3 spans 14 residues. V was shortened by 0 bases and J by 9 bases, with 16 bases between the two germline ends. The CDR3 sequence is CASSVAPEYEWQYF. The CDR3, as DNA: TGTGCCAGCAGCGTAGCACCCGAATACGAGTGGCAGTACTTC.

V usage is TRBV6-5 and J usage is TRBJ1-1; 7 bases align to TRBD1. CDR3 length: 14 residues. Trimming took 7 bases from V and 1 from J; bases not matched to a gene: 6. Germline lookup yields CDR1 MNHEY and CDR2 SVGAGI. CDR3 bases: TGTGCCAGCACCAGGACAGGACGGAACACTGAAGCTTTCTTT. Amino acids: CASTRTGRNTEAFF.

The CDR3 here is CASRSAGVSGNTIYF. The CDR3, as DNA: TGTGCCAGCAGGTCGGCGGGGGTGTCTGGAAACACCATATATTTT. The chain recombines TRBV19 with TRBJ1-3; D is perhaps TRBD1 (5 bases). Germline lookup yields CDR1 LNHDA and CDR2 SQIVND (reference sequence). The CDR3 loop spans 15 amino acids. The V and J ends lost 9 bases and 1 base respectively, with 16 bases between them.